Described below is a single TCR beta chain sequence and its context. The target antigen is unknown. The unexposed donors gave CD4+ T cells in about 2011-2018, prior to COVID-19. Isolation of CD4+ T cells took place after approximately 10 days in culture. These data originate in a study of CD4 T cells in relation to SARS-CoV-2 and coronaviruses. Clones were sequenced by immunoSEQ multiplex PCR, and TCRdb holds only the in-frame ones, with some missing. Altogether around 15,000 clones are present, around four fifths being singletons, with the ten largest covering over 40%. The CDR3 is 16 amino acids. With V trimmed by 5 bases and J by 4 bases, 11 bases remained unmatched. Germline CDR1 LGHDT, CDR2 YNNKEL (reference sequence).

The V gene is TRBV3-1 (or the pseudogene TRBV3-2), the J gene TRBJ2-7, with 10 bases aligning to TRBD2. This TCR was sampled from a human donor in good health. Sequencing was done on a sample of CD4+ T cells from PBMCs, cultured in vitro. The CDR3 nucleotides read TGTGCCAGCAGCAGGCAATCTAGCGGGAGTAGGTACGAGCAGTACTTC. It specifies CASSRQSSGSRYEQYF.